The 32 T cell receptor beta chains below were found in one sample sequenced in a study of Ad26.COV2.S vaccination and SARS-CoV-2 variants (dated by TCRdb to the early 2020s). Per the publication, the treatment or condition label means: roughly 20 received Ad26.COV2.S at low or high dose, single or two shots; roughly 5 received placebo; per-sample allocation not given. For vaccine and placebo recipients, repertoires were sequenced using samples collected on day 63 after the first injection. The library was prepared using the immunoSEQ multiplex PCR assay. Drawn from immuneACCESS, this table holds only the in-frame rearrangements with V and J called that TCRdb kept. Clones are partly lost; checked studies trace under half to an unresolved V gene and leave the rest unexplained. This sample holds hundreds of thousands of clones; about 88% were observed only once. Jointly, the top ten make up roughly 2.5% of the sample.

The specimen comprised peripheral blood, sampled in a trial of Ad26.COV2.S vaccine versus placebo. These receptors came from a person between 18 and 59 years old who received the Ad26.COV2.S COVID-19 vaccine or a placebo.

The sample holds one count of this clone. J is TRBJ2-2 and V is TRBV5-1; D is ambiguous. Trimming cost V 4 bases and J 6 bases, with 13 bases left between them. CDR1 and CDR2 (germline): SGHRS, YFSETQ. CDR3 size: 14 residues. CDR3 sequence reads: CASSPAPPPGELFF. As DNA, the CDR3 is TGCGCCAGCAGCCCCGCCCCACCCCCCGGGGAGCTGTTTTTT.

This clone appeared once. The chain recombines TRBV6-5 with TRBJ2-1, with 13 nucleotides matching TRBD2. Germline V gene lookup returns CDR1 MNHEY and CDR2 SVGAGI. The CDR3 is 13 residues long. V lost 5 bases to trimming and J lost 14 bases; unmatched junction nucleotides: 6. This CDR3 is CASSLGLAGTEFF. Written as DNA, the CDR3 is TGTGCCAGCAGTCTGGGACTAGCGGGAACGGAGTTCTTC.

In nucleotides, the CDR3 is TGCGCCAGCAGCTCGACAGGTGGTGCCTACGAGCAGTACTTC. This gives the protein CASSSTGGAYEQYF. The chain employs TRBV5-1 and TRBJ2-7; D possibly corresponds to TRBD1 (6 bases). The CDR3 has 14 residues. Germline V gene sequence: CDR1 SGHRS, CDR2 YFSETQ. V dropped 3 bases and J dropped 2 bases, with 12 bases sitting between them.

The rearrangement uses TRBV11-2 and TRBJ2-2; D not resolved. The germline V and J ends were trimmed by 0 bases and 3 bases, with 11 bases remaining between them. Germline V CDR1 and CDR2: SGHAT, FQNNGV. This CDR3 is 16 amino acids long. The CDR3 region is CASSLDRVGHTGELFF. The CDR3 DNA reads TGTGCCAGCAGCTTAGATCGTGTGGGCCACACCGGGGAGCTGTTTTTT.

This chain links TRBV20-1 with TRBJ2-7, with 8 nucleotides matching TRBD2. This CDR3 comprises 11 residues. The V gene end was trimmed by 6 bases and the J gene end by 3 bases; junction bases not matched to a gene: 1. Germline V CDR1 and CDR2: DFQATT, SNEGSKA (reference sequence). CDR3 protein: CSAGGGYEQYF. The DNA of the CDR3 is TGCAGTGCCGGGGGGGGCTACGAGCAGTACTTC.

This clone turned up a few times. This chain uses TRBV29-1 with TRBJ1-2; D gene uncertain. The germline V gene has CDR1 SQVTM and CDR2 ANQGSEA. With 4 bases removed from V and 6 bases from J, the gap between germline ends came to 18 bases. The CDR3 runs to 14 residues. The CDR3 reads CSVVVGSFSDGYTF. The CDR3 nucleotides read TGCAGCGTTGTAGTAGGGTCATTTTCTGATGGCTACACCTTC.

The J gene is TRBJ2-3, the V gene TRBV5-1; 8 nucleotides line up with TRBD2. Germline V CDR1 and CDR2: SGHRS, YFSETQ. This CDR3 is 13 amino acids long. The J segment lost 2 bases and the V segment lost 7 bases, leaving 3 bases of the junction unmatched. The CDR3 loop is CASREGSTDTQYF. CDR3 DNA: TGCGCCAGCCGGGAGGGGTCCACAGATACGCAGTATTTT.

The chain is built from TRBV7-8 and TRBJ2-2; D gene uncertain. Germline CDR1 reads SGHVS; CDR2 reads FQNEAQ. The V gene lost 6 bases and the J gene lost 6 bases, with 5 bases spanning the gap. The CDR3 covers 11 residues. The chain's CDR3 is CASRGSGELFF. CDR3 DNA sequence: TGTGCCAGCAGGGGTTCCGGGGAGCTGTTTTTT.

V and J are TRBV5-1 and TRBJ2-1; D perhaps matches TRBD1 (5 bases). CDR1 and CDR2 from the germline V gene are SGHRS and YFSETQ. The CDR3 consists of 15 residues. V dropped 3 bases and J dropped 0 bases, with 10 bases sitting between them. The CDR3 DNA sequence: TGCGCCAGCAGCTGGGGCTTAGACTCCTACAATGAGCAGTTCTTC. Translating gives CASSWGLDSYNEQFF.

This sequence joins TRBV5-1 and TRBJ2-7, with 9 bases that match TRBD1. The CDR3 extends over 15 amino acids. Germline V gives CDR1 SGHRS, CDR2 YFSETQ. Trimming took 3 bases from V and 2 from J; bases not matched to a gene: 6. The CDR3 DNA reads as TGCGCCAGCAGCTGGGGGACAGGGCTGGCCTACGAGCAGTACTTC. Residues: CASSWGTGLAYEQYF.

Points on this clone: The junction shows a germline mismatch at one end, possibly a read error. The gene calls are TRBV27 and TRBJ1-1; the D gene is possibly TRBD1 (6 bases). The CDR3 extends over 13 amino acids. Germline-derived CDR1 and CDR2 are MNHEY and SMNVEV (reference sequence). CDR3 protein: CASSLNRDTEAFF. The CDR3 bases are TGTGCCAGCAGTTTAAACCGGGACACCGAAGCTTTCTTT.

The chain employs TRBV7-9 and TRBJ2-3, with 8 bases aligning to TRBD2. Germline V gene sequence: CDR1 SEHNR, CDR2 FQNEAQ (reference sequence). This CDR3 has 16 amino acids. With 5 bases clipped from V and 2 bases from J, the junction kept 9 bases outside the gene matches. In DNA form, the CDR3 reads TGTGCCAGCAGCCGCCGGGAGGGCAGGGACACAGATACGCAGTATTTT. Protein product: CASSRREGRDTDTQYF.

The chain is built from TRBV28 and TRBJ1-5; maybe TRBD1 (6 bases). The germline V gene has CDR1 MDHEN and CDR2 SYDVKM. The CDR3 contains 15 residues. Trimming left V 7 bases short and J 4 bases short, with 17 bases between. The CDR3 reads CASTGGGWGNQPQHF. CDR3 DNA sequence: TGTGCCAGCACTGGGGGCGGGTGGGGGAATCAGCCCCAGCATTTT. Using reference TRBV28 and TRBJ1-5 for the parts outside the CDR3, the full variable domain is DVKVTQSSRYLVKRTGEKVFLECVQDMDHENMFWYRQDPGLGLRLIYFSYDVKMKEKGDIPEGYSVSREKKERFSLILESASTNQTSMYLCASTGGGWGNQPQHFGDGTRLSIL.

The rearrangement joins TRBV7-2 to TRBJ1-4; no clear D. The CDR3 consists of 13 residues. The V and J ends lost 5 bases and 8 bases respectively, with 12 bases between them. CDR1 and CDR2 (germline): SGHTA, FQGNSA. The CDR3 bases are TGTGCCAGCAGCCCCAGGAGGAACGAAAAACTGTTTTTT. Residues: CASSPRRNEKLFF.

The chain combines TRBV27 with TRBJ2-1; 12 bases fit TRBD2. CDR1 is MNHEY and CDR2 is SMNVEV in the germline V gene (reference sequence). The CDR3 is made up of 18 amino acids. J gave up 10 bases and V 5 bases, and 18 bases lay outside the gene matches. The CDR3 here is CASSPPTSGTSGRAEQFF. The DNA for the CDR3 is TGTGCCAGCAGTCCGCCTACCTCCGGGACTAGCGGGCGTGCGGAGCAGTTCTTC.

The rearrangement joins TRBV29-1 to TRBJ2-7; no clear D gene. Germline CDR1 and CDR2: SQVTM and ANQGSEA. V was cut by 8 bases and J by 6 bases, with 20 bases left in between. The CDR3 has 13 amino acids. CDR3 sequence (DNA): TGCAGCATTAGGGCGGACCTTTTGGGCGAGCAGTACTTC. Translated, it gives CSIRADLLGEQYF.

This clone was counted once. The genes are TRBV6-5 and TRBJ2-7; no definite D call. Trimming cost V 2 bases and J 5 bases, with 13 bases left between them. The CDR3 loop spans 14 amino acids. Germline V CDR1 and CDR2: MNHEY, SVGAGI. The CDR3 loop reads CASSYPQNSNEQYF. In nucleotides, the CDR3 is TGTGCCAGCAGTTACCCCCAAAACAGTAACGAGCAGTACTTC.

The rearrangement joins TRBV10-3 to TRBJ2-1; TRBD2 agrees at 12 bases. Germline V gene data show CDR1 as ENHRY and CDR2 as SYGVKD. The CDR3 covers 15 residues. Losses at the gene ends were 5 bases for V and 7 bases for J; bases not matched to a gene: 6. This CDR3 is CAISLAGGVRNEQFF. DNA for the CDR3: TGTGCCATCAGTCTAGCGGGGGGGGTGCGGAATGAGCAGTTCTTC.

The V and J genes are TRBV5-6 and TRBJ2-5, with TRBD2 matching over 7 bases. The trim removed 0 bases at V and 2 bases at J, leaving 1 base unmatched. Germline-derived CDR1 and CDR2 are SGHDT and YYEEEE. The CDR3 runs to 14 residues. The chain's CDR3 is CASSLGLAQETQYF. Written as DNA, the CDR3 is TGTGCCAGCAGCTTGGGACTAGCACAAGAGACCCAGTACTTC.

The chain links TRBV6-5 to TRBJ2-7, with TRBD1 as a possible D gene (5 bases). The CDR3 spans 14 residues. The V and J ends lost 4 bases and 2 bases respectively, with 12 bases between them. Germline assignment: CDR1 MNHEY and CDR2 SVGAGI. CDR3 region: CASSSSPQAYEQYV. The CDR3 DNA reads TGTGCCAGCAGTTCATCCCCACAGGCCTACGAGCAGTACGTC.

Here the CDR3 DNA reads TGTGCCAGTAGTATTTCGGCCAACAATCAGCCCCAGCATTTT. Protein: CASSISANNQPQHF. V gene TRBV19 combines with J gene TRBJ1-5, with D unclear. The CDR3 is 14 amino acids. The V and J ends lost 3 bases and 3 bases respectively, with 9 bases between them. The germline gives CDR1 LNHDA, CDR2 SQIVND (reference sequence). Looking up the rest from reference TRBV19 and TRBJ1-5 gives the full variable domain: DGGITQSPKYLFRKEGQNVTLSCEQNLNHDAMYWYRQDPGQGLRLIYYSQIVNDFQKGDIAEGYSVSREKKESFPLTVTSAQKNPTAFYLCASSISANNQPQHFGDGTRLSIL.

The genes are TRBV11-3 and TRBJ2-7; perhaps TRBD1 as D (5 bases). This CDR3 comprises 16 residues. The V end was cut by 4 bases, the J end by 0 bases, with 16 bases between. Germline-derived CDR1 and CDR2 are SGHNT and YENEEA. Here the CDR3 reads CASSSTGPQGSYEQYV. The CDR3 DNA is TGTGCCAGCAGCTCCACAGGCCCGCAGGGCTCCTACGAGCAGTACGTC.

The chain uses TRBV18 and TRBJ1-4; TRBD1 is a possible D gene (6 bases). The CDR3 sequence is 15 residues long. The V end lost 3 bases, the J end lost 7 bases, and 15 bases lay between the germline ends. Per germline, CDR1 KGHSH and CDR2 LQKENI. The chain's CDR3 is CASSPGNREIEKLFF. For the CDR3, the DNA is TGTGCCAGCTCACCGGGGAACAGGGAAATTGAAAAACTGTTTTTT.

The chain uses TRBV3-1 (or the pseudogene TRBV3-2) and TRBJ2-7; D unresolved. This CDR3 region has 15 residues. V was shortened by 3 bases and J by 4 bases, with 16 bases between the two germline ends. Germline loops: CDR1 LGHDT, CDR2 YNNKEL (reference sequence). CDR3 bases: TGTGCCAGCAGCCACGGTCGACGTCGCCGTTACGAGCAGTACTTC. Encoded protein: CASSHGRRRRYEQYF.

V and J are TRBV19 and TRBJ1-3, with a possible D match to TRBD1 (6 bases). Per the germline V gene, CDR1 is LNHDA and CDR2 is SQIVND (reference sequence). The germline V and J ends were trimmed by 3 bases and 3 bases, with 18 bases remaining between them. CDR3 length: 17 residues. The CDR3 loop reads CASSIFARGSSGNTIYF. CDR3 bases: TGTGCCAGTAGTATCTTCGCCAGGGGATCGAGTGGAAACACCATATATTTT.

The chain employs TRBV19 and TRBJ2-3; 7 nucleotides match TRBD1. The V gene end was trimmed by 1 base and the J gene end by 0 bases; junction bases not matched to a gene: 7. CDR3 size: 17 residues. The germline gives CDR1 LNHDA, CDR2 SQIVND (reference sequence). The CDR3 here is CASSIGGTDSSTDTQYF. The CDR3 DNA reads TGTGCCAGTAGTATAGGGGGGACAGATTCTAGCACAGATACGCAGTATTTT.

The genes are TRBV4-1 and TRBJ1-5, with D maybe TRBD1 (5 bases). The V and J ends lost 1 base and 4 bases respectively, with 14 bases between them. The germline V gene has CDR1 MGHRA and CDR2 YSYEKL. CDR3 length equals 16 residues. CDR3 nucleotides: TGCGCCAGCAGCCAAGGGTTCAGGGCTGTTAATCAGCCCCAGCATTTT. Translating it yields CASSQGFRAVNQPQHF.

This clone was observed once. The chain carries TRBV5-1 and TRBJ1-4, with a possible D match to TRBD1 (6 bases). The length of the CDR3 is 14 residues. V shed 7 bases and J shed 8 bases, with 18 bases lying between them. Germline assignment: CDR1 SGHRS and CDR2 YFSETQ. The CDR3 DNA sequence: TGCGCCAGCCGTCTACAGGGCTCTGAAGAAAAACTGTTTTTT. Translation: CASRLQGSEEKLFF.

The chain employs TRBV5-1 and TRBJ2-1; 8 bases align to TRBD2. J gave up 4 bases and V 4 bases, and 10 bases lay outside the gene matches. Germline V gene data show CDR1 as SGHRS and CDR2 as YFSETQ. This CDR3 has 16 residues. The CDR3 nucleotides are TGCGCCAGCAGCCTCCATAGCGGGGAAATTTACAATGAGCAGTTCTTC. Its protein is CASSLHSGEIYNEQFF.

This chain links TRBV19 with TRBJ1-1; 7 nucleotides line up with TRBD1. Germline V gene sequence: CDR1 LNHDA, CDR2 SQIVND (reference sequence). V shed 7 bases, J shed 6 bases, and the junction held 8 bases outside the gene matches. This CDR3 spans 13 amino acids. The CDR3 DNA reads TGTGCCAGTACCGGACAGGACTTCCCTGAAGCTTTCTTT. It is translated as CASTGQDFPEAFF.

The chain carries TRBV28 and TRBJ2-7; no reliable D call. The length of the CDR3 is 11 residues. The V gene lost 6 bases and the J gene lost 2 bases, with 5 bases spanning the gap. Germline V CDR1 and CDR2: MDHEN, SYDVKM. CDR3 in amino acids: CASSRPYEQYF. CDR3 DNA sequence: TGTGCCAGCAGCCGCCCCTACGAGCAGTACTTC.

The rearrangement links TRBV27 to TRBJ2-1; tentatively, D is TRBD1 (5 bases). The ends were cut back, 8 bases at V and 1 base at J, with 15 bases in the middle. The CDR3 spans 15 residues. Germline loops: CDR1 MNHEY, CDR2 SMNVEV (reference sequence). The CDR3: CASALGLASYNEQFF. In nucleotides, the CDR3 is TGTGCCAGCGCATTGGGGCTGGCATCCTACAATGAGCAGTTCTTC.